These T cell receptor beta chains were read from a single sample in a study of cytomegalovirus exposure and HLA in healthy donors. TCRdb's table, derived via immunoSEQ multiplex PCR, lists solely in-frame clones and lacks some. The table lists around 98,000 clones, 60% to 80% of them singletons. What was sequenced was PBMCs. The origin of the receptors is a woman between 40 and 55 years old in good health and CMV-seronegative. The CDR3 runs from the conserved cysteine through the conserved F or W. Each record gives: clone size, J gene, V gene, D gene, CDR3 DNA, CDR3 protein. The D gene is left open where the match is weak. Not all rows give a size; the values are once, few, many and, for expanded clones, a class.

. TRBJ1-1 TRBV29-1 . TGCAGCGTCGCCCTAAGGAACACTGAAGCTTTCTTT CSVALRNTEAFF
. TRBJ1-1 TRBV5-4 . TGTGCCAGCAGCGATCCCCCTCCGGGGGGCGTTGAAGCTTTCTTT CASSDPPPGGVEAFF
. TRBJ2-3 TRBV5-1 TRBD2 TGCGCCAGCAGCTCGGGACTAGCGGGGGGGCGGACAGATACGCAGTATTTT CASSSGLAGGRTDTQYF
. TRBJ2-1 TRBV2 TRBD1 TGTGCCAGCAGTGGACAGGGGATCTACAATGAGCAGTTCTTC CASSGQGIYNEQFF
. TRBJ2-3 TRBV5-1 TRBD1 TGCGCCAGCAGCTTGGGCCCAAGGACAGGGGGCACAGATACGCAGTATTTT CASSLGPRTGGTDTQYF
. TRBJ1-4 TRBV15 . TGTGCCACCAGCAGGCCGGTAGTTAACAATGAAAAACTGTTTTTT CATSRPVVNNEKLFF
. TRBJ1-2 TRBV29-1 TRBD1 TGCAGCGTTGAAGACCCCAGGGACAGGGATAACTATGGCTACACCTTC CSVEDPRDRDNYGYTF
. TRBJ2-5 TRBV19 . TGTGCCAGTAGTATAGTGGCCAGTCAAGAGACCCAGTACTTC CASSIVASQETQYF
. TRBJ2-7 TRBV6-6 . TGTGCCAGCAGTCTGAGGGTCTACGAGCAGTACTTC CASSLRVYEQYF
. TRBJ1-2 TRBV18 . TGTGCCAGCTCACCGGTCGGGGGTCCAGATGAGGGTGGCTACACCTTC CASSPVGGPDEGGYTF
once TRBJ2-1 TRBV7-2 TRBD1 TGTGCCAGCAGCTTAGCGCTCAGGGGGCTCAATGAGCAGTTCTTC CASSLALRGLNEQFF
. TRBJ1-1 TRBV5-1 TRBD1 TGCGCCAGCAGCCCAGGACAGGCAAACGCAAAAAAAAGCACTGAAGCTTTCTTT CASSPGQANAKKSTEAFF
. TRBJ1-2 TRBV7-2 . TGTGCCAGCAGCTTAGCCATGGAGCGGGGCTACACCTTC CASSLAMERGYTF
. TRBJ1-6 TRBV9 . TGTGCCAGCAGCGTAGACGGGAATTGGTTTTCACCCCTCCACTTT CASSVDGNWFSPLHF
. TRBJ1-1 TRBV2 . TGTGCCAGCAGGCTTCCCCGGGGGTCCACTGAAGCTTTCTTT CASRLPRGSTEAFF
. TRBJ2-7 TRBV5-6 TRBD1 TGTGCCAGCAGCTTGGCCGGGGCAGGGGGCTACGAGCAGTACTTC CASSLAGAGGYEQYF
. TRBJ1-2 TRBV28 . TGTGCCAGCAGTTTGGGTGGCCAGGGCGGCTACACCTTC CASSLGGQGGYTF
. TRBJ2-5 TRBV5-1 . TGCGCCAGCAGCTGGGGTGTGGCGGGGCAAGGGGAGACCCAGTACTTC CASSWGVAGQGETQYF
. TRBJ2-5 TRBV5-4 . TGTGCCAGCAGCTTGAAAGCTAGTCGGGAGACCCAGTACTTC CASSLKASRETQYF
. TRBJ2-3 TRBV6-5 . TGTGCCAGCAGTACTCAAGGGGCAAGCACAGATACGCAGTATTTT CASSTQGASTDTQYF
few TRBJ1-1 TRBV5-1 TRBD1 TGCGCCAGCAGCTTCCGGGGACAGGGTAACACTGAAGCTTTCTTT CASSFRGQGNTEAFF
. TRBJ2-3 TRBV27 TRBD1 TGTGCCAGCAGGGCAGGACAGGGTGGCACAGATACGCAGTATTTT CASRAGQGGTDTQYF
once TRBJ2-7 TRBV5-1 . TGCGCCAGCAGGCTTGACAGGGCGGGGGAGCAGTACTTC CASRLDRAGEQYF
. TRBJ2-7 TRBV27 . TGTGCCAGCAGTACAAACAGGGCCGAGCAGTACTTC CASSTNRAEQYF
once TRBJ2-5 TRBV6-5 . TGTGCCAGCCGCAGGGGTGAGTGGCAGTACTTC CASRRGEWQYF
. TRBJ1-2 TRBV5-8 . TGTGCCAGCAGCTTGGCCGTCGGCACAGGATTGTACCCCTTC CASSLAVGTGLYPF
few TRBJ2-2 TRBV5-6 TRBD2 TGTGCCAGCAGCTTGTTGGGGGCGGGGGGCGAGAAGACGGGGGAGCTGTTTTTT CASSLLGAGGEKTGELFF
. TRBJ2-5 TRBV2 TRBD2 TGTGCCAGCAGTGAAGGGCTAGCGGGGATAGAGACCCAGTACTTC CASSEGLAGIETQYF
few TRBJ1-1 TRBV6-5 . TGTGCCAGCACCCCAATAGCCGTGGGGAACACTGAAGCTTTCTTT CASTPIAVGNTEAFF
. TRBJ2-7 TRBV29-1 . TGCAGCACCCTGGAAGCTCCGGGCTACGAGCAGTACTTC CSTLEAPGYEQYF
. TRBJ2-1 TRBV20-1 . TGCAGTGCAGAGAAAAGCCCCGAGCAGTTCTTC CSAEKSPEQFF
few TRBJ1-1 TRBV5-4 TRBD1 TGTGCCAGCAACCGGGACAGGGTTGAGGGGACTGAAGCTTTCTTT CASNRDRVEGTEAFF
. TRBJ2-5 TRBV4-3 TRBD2 TGCGCCAGCAGCCAAGAAGCAGCTGGGCGCGGGGGGTGGGAGACCCAGTACTTC CASSQEAAGRGGWETQYF
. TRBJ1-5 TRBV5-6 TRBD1 TGTGCCAGCAGCCGACAGGGAAACAATCAGCCCCAGCATTTT CASSRQGNNQPQHF
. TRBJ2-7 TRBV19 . TGTGCCAGTAGTGACTCCTATGGAGTTACCTACGAGCAGTACTTC CASSDSYGVTYEQYF
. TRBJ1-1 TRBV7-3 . TGTGCCAGCAGCTTAAACCCCCAGTTGAACACTGAAGCTTTCTTT CASSLNPQLNTEAFF
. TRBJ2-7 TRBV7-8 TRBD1 TGTGCCAGCAGCTTGGACAGGGACTCCTACGAGCAGTACTTC CASSLDRDSYEQYF
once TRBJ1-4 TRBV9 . TGTGCCAGCAGCGTAGCGGCGGGGACTAGAGATGAAAAACTGTTTTTT CASSVAAGTRDEKLFF
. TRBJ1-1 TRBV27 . TGTGCCAGCAGTTTTGACATGAACCCTGAAGCTTTCTTT CASSFDMNPEAFF
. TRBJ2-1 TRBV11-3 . TGTGCCAGCAGCTTAGGGGTTACACAGTACAATGAGCAGTTCTTC CASSLGVTQYNEQFF
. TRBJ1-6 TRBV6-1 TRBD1 TGTGCCAGCGGCAGACAGGGGGGTGATTCACCCCTCCACTTT CASGRQGGDSPLHF
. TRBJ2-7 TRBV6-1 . TGTGCCAGCAGTGTCACTGCCGGGACAATTTCTCCCGAGCAGTACTTC CASSVTAGTISPEQYF
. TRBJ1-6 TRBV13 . TGTGCCAGCAGCCACCGGACAGAGCCTCTTCAACGCCGAAGTTCACCCCTCCACTTT CASSHRTEPLQRRSSPLHF
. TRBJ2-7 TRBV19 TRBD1 TGTGCCAGTAGTAGAACCGGGACAGGGGTCCACGAGCAGTACTTC CASSRTGTGVHEQYF
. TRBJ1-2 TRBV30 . TGTGCCTGGAGTGTTGGGTTCGGGGGCTACACCTTC CAWSVGFGGYTF
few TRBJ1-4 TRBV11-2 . TGTGCCAGCAGCTGGGCAGGGGCAACTAATGAAAAACTGTTTTTT CASSWAGATNEKLFF
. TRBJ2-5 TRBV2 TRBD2 TGTGCCAGCAGAAACCGGGACTATGGGGAGACCCAGTACTTC CASRNRDYGETQYF
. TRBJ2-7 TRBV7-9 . TGTGCCAGCAGCACGGACAAGAGCCTCTCCGAGCAGTACTTC CASSTDKSLSEQYF
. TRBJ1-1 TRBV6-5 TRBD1 TGTGCCAGCAGTAGGACAGGGGACCATGAAGCTTTCTTT CASSRTGDHEAFF